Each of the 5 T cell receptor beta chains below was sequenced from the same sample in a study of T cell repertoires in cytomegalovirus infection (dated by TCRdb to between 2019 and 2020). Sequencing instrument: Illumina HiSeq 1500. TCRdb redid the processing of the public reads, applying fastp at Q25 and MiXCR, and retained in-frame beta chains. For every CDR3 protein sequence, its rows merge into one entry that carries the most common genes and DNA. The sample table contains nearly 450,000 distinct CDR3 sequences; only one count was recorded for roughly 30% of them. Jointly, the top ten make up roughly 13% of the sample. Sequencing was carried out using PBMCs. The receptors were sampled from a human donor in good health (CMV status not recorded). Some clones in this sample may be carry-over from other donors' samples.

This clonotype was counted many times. DNA of the CDR3: TGTGCCAGCAGCTTGCCCGCAGGGCTAGCGGGGGGGCTTGACACCGGGGAGCTGTTTTTT. This codes for CASSLPAGLAGGLDTGELFF. The J gene is TRBJ2-2, the V gene TRBV5-4; 12 positions match TRBD2. The CDR3 extends over 20 amino acids. V trimming: 1 base; J trimming: 3 bases; junction bases outside the gene matches: 13. From germline, CDR1 is SGHNT and CDR2 YYREEE (reference sequence). The full variable domain, completed using reference TRBV5-4 and TRBJ2-2, is ETGVTQSPTHLIKTRGQQVTLRCSSQSGHNTVSWYQQALGQGPQFIFQYYREEENGRGNFPPRFSGLQFPNYSSELNVNALELDDSALYLCASSLPAGLAGGLDTGELFFGEGSRLTVL.

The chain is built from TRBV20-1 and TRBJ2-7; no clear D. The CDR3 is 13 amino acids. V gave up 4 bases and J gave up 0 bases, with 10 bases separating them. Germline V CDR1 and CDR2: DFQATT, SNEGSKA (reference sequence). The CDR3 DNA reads TGCAGTGCTAAGGCAGAGAGCTCCTACGAGCAGTACTTC. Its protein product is CSAKAESSYEQYF.

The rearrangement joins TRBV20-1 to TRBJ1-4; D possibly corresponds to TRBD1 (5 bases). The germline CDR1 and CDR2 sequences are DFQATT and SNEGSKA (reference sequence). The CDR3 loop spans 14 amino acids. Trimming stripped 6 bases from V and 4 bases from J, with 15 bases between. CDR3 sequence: CSALRGPINEKLFF. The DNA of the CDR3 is TGCAGTGCCCTTAGGGGACCGATTAATGAAAAACTGTTTTTT.

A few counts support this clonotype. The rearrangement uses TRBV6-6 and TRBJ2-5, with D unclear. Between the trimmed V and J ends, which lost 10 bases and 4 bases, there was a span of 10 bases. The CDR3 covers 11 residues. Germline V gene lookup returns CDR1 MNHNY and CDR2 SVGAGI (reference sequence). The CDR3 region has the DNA TGTGCCACCTTGCTAGGAGAGACCCAGTACTTC. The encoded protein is CATLLGETQYF.

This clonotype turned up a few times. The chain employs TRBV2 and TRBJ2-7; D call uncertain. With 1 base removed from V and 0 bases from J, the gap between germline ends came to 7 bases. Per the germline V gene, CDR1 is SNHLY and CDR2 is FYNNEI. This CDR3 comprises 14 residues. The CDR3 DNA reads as TGTGCCAGCAGTGAAGTTACAGCCTCCTACGAGCAGTACTTC. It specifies CASSEVTASYEQYF.